These 26 T cell receptor beta chains were sequenced from one sample in a study of T cell changes during pregnancy in multiple sclerosis (dated by TCRdb to between 2018 and 2020). The library was made by the immunoSEQ multiplex PCR assay. TCRdb stores this immuneACCESS table with in-frame sequences only. Part of the clones is absent; in the studies checked, under half of the shortfall reflects unresolved V genes, and no reason is known for the rest. For this sample the table gives about 70,000 clones, of which around 94% were detected only once. The top ten clones comprise around 3.3% of the sample. Sequenced here: CD8+ T cells from peripheral blood mononuclear cells, sampled in the third trimester of pregnancy. Source of these receptors: a female donor in good health, enrolled as a control in a pregnancy study.

The rearrangement uses TRBV6-5 and TRBJ2-5, with 7 bases that match TRBD2. Germline CDR1 is MNHEY and CDR2 is SVGAGI. The V segment lost 2 bases and the J segment 4 bases; nucleotides outside the gene matches: 4. The length of the CDR3 is 14 residues. The CDR3 nucleotides read TGTGCCAGCAGTTACACAGCGGGGATAGAGACCCAGTACTTC. It encodes CASSYTAGIETQYF.

This clone was observed once. The chain couples TRBV19 to TRBJ1-2; D possibly corresponds to TRBD1 (5 bases). V lost 3 bases to trimming and J lost 8 bases, with 16 bases between them. The CDR3 spans 14 residues. Germline V lookup: CDR1 LNHDA, CDR2 SQIVND (reference sequence). The CDR3: CASSIVGAREGYTF. CDR3 sequence (DNA): TGTGCCAGTAGTATCGTAGGGGCGCGAGAAGGCTACACCTTC.

CDR3 in amino acids: CATPNEQFF. The CDR3 nucleotides are TGTGCCACCCCGAATGAGCAGTTCTTC. The chain couples TRBV7-9 to TRBJ2-1; unclear D gene. Deletions cut 10 bases from V and 7 bases from J, with 5 bases between. Germline V gene lookup returns CDR1 SEHNR and CDR2 FQNEAQ (reference sequence). This CDR3 has 9 residues.

The V call is TRBV27, the J call TRBJ1-1, with D hard to call. V was pared by 5 bases and J by 3 bases, with 13 bases between. The CDR3 has 14 amino acids. CDR1 is MNHEY and CDR2 is SMNVEV in the germline V gene (reference sequence). CDR3 DNA: TGTGCCAGCAGTCGAATCAACGGGGACACTGAAGCTTTCTTT. It specifies CASSRINGDTEAFF.

This clone was recorded once. The V and J genes are TRBV6-5 and TRBJ2-5, with D perhaps matching TRBD1 (5 bases). V lost 5 bases, J lost 4 bases, and 14 bases lay in between. CDR3 size: 14 residues. Germline CDR1 reads MNHEY; CDR2 reads SVGAGI. CDR3 nucleotides: TGTGCCAGCAGTCCGGACAAAGGGGCAGAGACCCAGTACTTC. Residues: CASSPDKGAETQYF.

The chain's CDR3 is CAWSVRGNGWEETQYF. CDR3 coding DNA: TGTGCCTGGAGTGTACGGGGGAACGGTTGGGAGGAGACCCAGTACTTC. The chain joins TRBV30 to TRBJ2-5; D is perhaps TRBD2 (6 bases). The CDR3 loop spans 16 amino acids. Germline V gives CDR1 GTSNPN, CDR2 SVGIG (reference sequence). Trimming took 0 bases from V and 5 from J, leaving 19 bases between them.

The genes are TRBV29-1 and TRBJ1-2; D is unresolved. The germline gives CDR1 SQVTM, CDR2 ANQGSEA. The V end was cut by 5 bases, the J end by 5 bases, with 18 bases between. The CDR3 sequence is 14 residues long. Written as DNA, the CDR3 is TGCAGCGTTCGGGGAATATCAAACGAGTATGGCTACACCTTC. Amino acid sequence: CSVRGISNEYGYTF.

This chain joins TRBV6-7 and TRBJ2-4, with TRBD1 matching over 8 bases. TRBV6-7 counts as an open reading frame of uncertain function. J was trimmed by 3 bases and V by 2 bases; bases with no gene match: 15. The CDR3 consists of 19 residues. Here the CDR3 reads CASSYQLVQGGLGKNIQYF. The CDR3 bases are TGTGCCAGCAGTTACCAACTCGTACAGGGGGGACTTGGCAAAAACATTCAGTACTTC.

The chain recombines TRBV27 with TRBJ2-1; 12 bases align to TRBD1. The CDR3 consists of 15 residues. The V gene end was trimmed by 6 bases and the J gene end by 7 bases; junction bases not matched to a gene: 7. Germline CDR1 is MNHEY and CDR2 is SMNVEV (reference sequence). CDR3 coding DNA: TGTGCCAGCAGGCCCGGGACAGGGGGCGAAAATGAGCAGTTCTTC. Amino acid sequence: CASRPGTGGENEQFF.

This clone was detected once. The gene calls are TRBV19 and TRBJ2-7; 9 nucleotides align to TRBD2. V lost 5 bases, J lost 3 bases, and 8 bases stayed unmatched. CDR3 length: 15 residues. Per germline, CDR1 LNHDA and CDR2 SQIVND (reference sequence). The CDR3 sequence: CASSFRLAADYEQYF. The CDR3 region has the DNA TGTGCCAGTAGTTTTCGACTAGCGGCTGACTACGAGCAGTACTTC.

This clone was picked up a small number of times. CDR3 amino acids: CASSDDRREAFF. The CDR3 DNA sequence: TGCGCCAGCAGCGATGACAGGCGTGAAGCTTTCTTT. V gene TRBV10-2 combines with J gene TRBJ1-1; TRBD1 might be the D (6 bases). This CDR3 region has 12 residues. The germline gives CDR1 WSHSY, CDR2 SAAADI. The germline V and J ends were trimmed by 6 bases and 7 bases, with 12 bases remaining between them.

This chain uses TRBV4-3 with TRBJ2-5; possibly TRBD2 for D (7 bases). Trimming shortened V by 0 bases and J by 4 bases, and 15 bases separated the two germline ends. The V gene's germline CDR1 is LGHNA and CDR2 YSLEER. The CDR3 loop spans 16 amino acids. CDR3 DNA sequence: TGCGCCAGCAGCCAAGATCGGGGGGCTGCGGGAGAGACCCAGTACTTC. It yields the protein CASSQDRGAAGETQYF.

This sequence joins TRBV2 and TRBJ1-2; no reliable D call. V lost 6 bases and J lost 5, with 16 bases in between. There are 14 residues in the CDR3. Germline V gene sequence: CDR1 SNHLY, CDR2 FYNNEI. CDR3 sequence: CASSTRPGGYGYTF. The CDR3 coding sequence is TGTGCCAGCAGCACCCGACCTGGAGGGTATGGCTACACCTTC.

The genes are TRBV25-1 and TRBJ2-7, with D unresolved. CDR3 length: 16 amino acids. Per the germline V gene, CDR1 is MGHDK and CDR2 is SYGVNS. V was shortened by 3 bases and J by 0 bases, with 15 bases between the two germline ends. In DNA form, the CDR3 reads TGTGCCAGCAGTGACCGAGTAGAAACGAGCTCCTACGAGCAGTACTTC. The encoded protein is CASSDRVETSSYEQYF.

V gene TRBV10-1 combines with J gene TRBJ2-3; 8 bases line up with TRBD2. Germline assignment: CDR1 WNHNN and CDR2 SYGVQD (reference sequence). The CDR3 has 16 residues. The J segment lost 2 bases and the V segment lost 0 bases, leaving 4 bases of the junction unmatched. CDR3 amino acids: CASSESGGGPTDTQYF. CDR3 coding DNA: TGCGCCAGCAGTGAGTCCGGCGGGGGGCCCACAGATACGCAGTATTTT.

In DNA, the CDR3 is TGTGCCAGTACAGCGGGGGGCACTGAAGCTTTCTTT. Its protein product is CASTAGGTEAFF. V is TRBV19 and J is TRBJ1-1; D perhaps matches TRBD1 (5 bases). Germline loops: CDR1 LNHDA, CDR2 SQIVND (reference sequence). Trimming took 7 bases from V and 4 from J, leaving 10 bases between them. This CDR3 is 12 amino acids long.

V gene TRBV6-5 combines with J gene TRBJ2-1, with 9 bases matching TRBD1. Germline V lookup: CDR1 MNHEY, CDR2 SVGAGI. The CDR3 length is 14 residues. J was trimmed by 2 bases and V by 10 bases; bases with no gene match: 6. CDR3 sequence (DNA): TGTGCCACCGGGCGACAGGGGGCCTACAATGAGCAGTTCTTC. This gives the protein CATGRQGAYNEQFF.

The chain recombines TRBV5-6 with TRBJ1-5; D gene ambiguous. Germline assignment: CDR1 SGHDT and CDR2 YYEEEE. Trimming stripped 2 bases from V and 2 bases from J, with 11 bases between. The CDR3 totals 15 residues. The CDR3 DNA is TGTGCCAGCAGCTTCGGCGGTTTCGGCAATCAGCCCCAGCATTTT. The encoded protein is CASSFGGFGNQPQHF.

The gene calls are TRBV7-9 and TRBJ2-7; 8 bases agree with TRBD1. Per germline, CDR1 SEHNR and CDR2 FQNEAQ (reference sequence). The CDR3 sequence is 14 residues long. J lost 4 bases, V lost 5 bases, and 7 bases had no gene match. The CDR3 loop is CASSPRDRTYEQYF. CDR3 sequence (DNA): TGTGCCAGCAGCCCACGGGACAGGACTTACGAGCAGTACTTC.

This chain uses TRBV13 with TRBJ2-7, with D unresolved. Trimming took 5 bases from V and 0 from J, leaving 8 bases between them. This CDR3 is 13 amino acids long. The V gene's germline CDR1 is PRHDT and CDR2 FYEKMQ (reference sequence). As DNA, the CDR3 is TGTGCCAGCAGCCTGACTGTCTCCTACGAGCAGTACTTC. It specifies CASSLTVSYEQYF. The full variable domain, completed using reference TRBV13 and TRBJ2-7, is AAGVIQSPRHLIKEKRETATLKCYPIPRHDTVYWYQQGPGQDPQFLISFYEKMQSDKGSIPDRFSAQQFSDYHSELNMSSLELGDSALYFCASSLTVSYEQYFGPGTRLTVT.

This chain links TRBV4-3 with TRBJ1-1, with a weak D call TRBD1 (5 bases). Germline CDR1 reads LGHNA; CDR2 reads YSLEER. The CDR3 spans 15 residues. Trimming left V 0 bases short and J 5 bases short, with 13 bases between. The CDR3 nucleotides read TGCGCCAGCAGCCAAGATTTGGCAGGGAGGACTGAAGCTTTCTTT. Translated, it gives CASSQDLAGRTEAFF.

In DNA form, the CDR3 reads TGTGCCAGCAGTGCCCGACTAGCGGGGGAGAACACCGGGGAGCTGTTTTTT. The encoded protein is CASSARLAGENTGELFF. The V and J genes are TRBV27 and TRBJ2-2, with 12 bases that match TRBD2. The V and J ends lost 5 bases and 1 base, in that order; junction bases with no gene match: 5. The CDR3 is 17 residues long. The germline gives CDR1 MNHEY, CDR2 SMNVEV (reference sequence).

On this clone itself: The same CDR3 can be traced to other DNA sequences in this sample. The V gene is TRBV9, the J gene TRBJ1-1; perhaps TRBD1 as D (6 bases). Germline V gene data show CDR1 as SGDLS and CDR2 as YYNGEE. Trimming stripped 0 bases from V and 1 base from J, with 7 bases between. The CDR3 is 14 residues long. CDR3 region: CASSVVDRNTEAFF. The CDR3 coding sequence is TGTGCCAGCAGCGTAGTGGACAGGAACACTGAAGCTTTCTTT. The whole variable domain, filled in from reference TRBV9 and TRBJ1-1, reads DSGVTQTPKHLITATGQRVTLRCSPRSGDLSVYWYQQSLDQGLQFLIQYYNGEERAKGNILERFSAQQFPDLHSELNLSSLELGDSALYFCASSVVDRNTEAFFGQGTRLTVV.

The chain combines TRBV6-6 with TRBJ1-1; D remains ambiguous. The CDR3 is 13 residues long. V dropped 11 bases and J dropped 5 bases, with 18 bases sitting between them. Germline loops: CDR1 MNHNY, CDR2 SVGAGI (reference sequence). This CDR3 reads CAQASSPGTEAFF. CDR3 nucleotide sequence: TGTGCCCAGGCATCGAGTCCGGGGACTGAAGCTTTCTTT.

The chain joins TRBV7-3 to TRBJ1-1, with unresolved D. V lost 5 bases, J lost 1 base, and 14 bases lay in between. CDR3 length: 15 amino acids. Germline CDR1 reads SGHTA; CDR2 reads FQGTGA. The CDR3, as DNA: TGTGCCAGCAGCCAAGGTAACGGGAGGAACACTGAAGCTTTCTTT. Its protein product is CASSQGNGRNTEAFF. Looking up the rest from reference TRBV7-3 and TRBJ1-1 gives the full variable domain: GAGVSQTPSNKVTEKGKYVELRCDPISGHTALYWYRQSLGQGPEFLIYFQGTGAADDSGLPNDRFFAVRPEGSVSTLKIQRTERGDSAVYLCASSQGNGRNTEAFFGQGTRLTVV.

The chain joins TRBV10-3 to TRBJ2-7; weak D call: TRBD2 (5 bases). The germline V gene encodes CDR1 ENHRY and CDR2 SYGVKD. Trimming shortened V by 6 bases and J by 0 bases, and 18 bases separated the two germline ends. The CDR3 loop spans 16 amino acids. Written as DNA, the CDR3 is TGTGCCATCAGCCGGACCGGGAACGACCCCTCCTACGAGCAGTACTTC. Protein product: CAISRTGNDPSYEQYF.